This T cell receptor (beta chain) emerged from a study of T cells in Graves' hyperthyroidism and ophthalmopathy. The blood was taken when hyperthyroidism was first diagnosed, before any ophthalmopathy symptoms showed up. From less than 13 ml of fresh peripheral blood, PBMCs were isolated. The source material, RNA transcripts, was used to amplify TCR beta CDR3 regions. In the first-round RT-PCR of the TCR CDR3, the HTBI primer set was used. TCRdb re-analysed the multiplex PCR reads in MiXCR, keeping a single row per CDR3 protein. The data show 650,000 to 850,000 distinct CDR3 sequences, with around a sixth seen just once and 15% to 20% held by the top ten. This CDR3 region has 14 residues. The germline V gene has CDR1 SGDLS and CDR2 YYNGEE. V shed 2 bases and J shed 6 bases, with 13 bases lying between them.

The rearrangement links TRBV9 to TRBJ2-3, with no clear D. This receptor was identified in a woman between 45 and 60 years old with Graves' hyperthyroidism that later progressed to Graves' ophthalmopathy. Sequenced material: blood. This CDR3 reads CASSVRPPGDTQYF. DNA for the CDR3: TGTGCCAGCAGCGTTCGGCCACCCGGGGATACGCAGTATTTT.